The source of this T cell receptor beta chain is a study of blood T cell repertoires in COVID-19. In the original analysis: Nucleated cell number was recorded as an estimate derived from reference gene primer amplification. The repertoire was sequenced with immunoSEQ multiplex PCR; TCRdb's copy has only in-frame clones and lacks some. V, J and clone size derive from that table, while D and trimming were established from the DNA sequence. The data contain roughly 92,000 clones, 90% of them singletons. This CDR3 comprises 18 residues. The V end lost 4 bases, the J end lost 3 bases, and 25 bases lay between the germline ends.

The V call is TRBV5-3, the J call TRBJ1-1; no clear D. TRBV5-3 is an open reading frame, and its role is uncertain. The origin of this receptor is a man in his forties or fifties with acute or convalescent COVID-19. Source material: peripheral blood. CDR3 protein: CARSLRTNFLVPDTEAFF. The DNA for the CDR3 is TGTGCCAGAAGCCTAAGGACTAATTTCTTGGTTCCGGACACTGAAGCTTTCTTT.